This T cell receptor beta chain was recovered during a study of cytomegalovirus exposure and HLA in healthy donors. This clone was observed once. What it binds is not known. Regarding the study as a whole: The study reported that TCR beta sequences accurately predicted HLA-A and HLA-B alleles in most subjects.

60 Vbeta and 13 Jbeta primers were used in PCR. Clones were read by immunoSEQ multiplex PCR, and TCRdb kept only the in-frame ones, dropping some. In the table there are around 140,000 clones, approximately 78% of which are singletons. Sample: PBMCs. The TCR originated in a young woman in good health and CMV-seropositive.

CDR3 region: CASSPNRDRGSNTEAFF. The CDR3 DNA sequence: TGTGCCAGCTCACCTAACCGGGACAGGGGGTCGAACACTGAAGCTTTCTTT. V and J are TRBV18 and TRBJ1-1; 11 positions match TRBD1. V dropped 3 bases and J dropped 1; count of bases not matched to a gene: 7. There are 17 residues in the CDR3. Germline V gives CDR1 KGHSH, CDR2 LQKENI. Using reference TRBV18 and TRBJ1-1 for the parts outside the CDR3, the full variable domain is NAGVMQNPRHLVRRRGQEARLRCSPMKGHSHVYWYRQLPEEGLKFMVYLQKENIIDESGMPKERFSAEFPKEGPSILRIQQVVRGDSAAYFCASSPNRDRGSNTEAFFGQGTRLTVV.